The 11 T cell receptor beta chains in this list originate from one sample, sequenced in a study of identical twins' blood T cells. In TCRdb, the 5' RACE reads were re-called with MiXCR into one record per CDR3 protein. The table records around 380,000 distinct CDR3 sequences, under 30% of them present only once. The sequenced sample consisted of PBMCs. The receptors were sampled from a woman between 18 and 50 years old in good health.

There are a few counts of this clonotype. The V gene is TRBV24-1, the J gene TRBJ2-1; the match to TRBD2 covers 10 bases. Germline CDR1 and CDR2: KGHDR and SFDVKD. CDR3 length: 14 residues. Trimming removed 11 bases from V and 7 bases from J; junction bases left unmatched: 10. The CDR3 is CAIGSGRGGNEQFF. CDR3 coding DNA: TGTGCCATCGGGAGCGGGAGGGGGGGGAATGAGCAGTTCTTC.

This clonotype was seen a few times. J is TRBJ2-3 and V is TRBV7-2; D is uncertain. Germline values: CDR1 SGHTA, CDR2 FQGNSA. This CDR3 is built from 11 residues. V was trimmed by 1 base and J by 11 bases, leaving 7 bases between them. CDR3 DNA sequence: TGTGCCAGCAGCTTAGGGGTGCTGCAGTATTTT. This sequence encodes CASSLGVLQYF.

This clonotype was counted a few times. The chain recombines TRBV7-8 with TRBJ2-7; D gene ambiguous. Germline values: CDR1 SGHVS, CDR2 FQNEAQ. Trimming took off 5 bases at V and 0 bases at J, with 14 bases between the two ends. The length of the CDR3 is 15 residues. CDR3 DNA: TGTGCCAGCAGCCCGGTGGCTCTAAACTCCTACGAGCAGTACTTC. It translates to CASSPVALNSYEQYF.

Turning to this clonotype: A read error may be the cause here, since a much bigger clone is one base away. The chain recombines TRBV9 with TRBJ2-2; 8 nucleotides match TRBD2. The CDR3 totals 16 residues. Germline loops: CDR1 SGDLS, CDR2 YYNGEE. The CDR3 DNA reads TGTGCCCGCAGCGTAGCGGGGCGGTCGAACACCGGGGAGCTGTTTTTT. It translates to CARSVAGRSNTGELFF.

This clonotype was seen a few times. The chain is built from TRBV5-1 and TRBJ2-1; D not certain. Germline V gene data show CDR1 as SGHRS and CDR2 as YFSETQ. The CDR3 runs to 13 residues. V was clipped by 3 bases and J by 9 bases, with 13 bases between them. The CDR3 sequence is CASSSPGVSEQFF. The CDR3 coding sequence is TGCGCCAGCAGCTCACCTGGGGTGAGTGAGCAGTTCTTC.

CDR3: CASSAVARKDTEAFF. In DNA form, the CDR3 reads TGTGCCAGCAGTGCCGTGGCTAGAAAGGACACTGAAGCTTTCTTT. This rearrangement joins TRBV6-5 to TRBJ1-1; D unclear. V was shortened by 5 bases and J by 3 bases, with 16 bases between the two germline ends. Looked up from germline, CDR1 is MNHEY and CDR2 is SVGAGI. This CDR3 comprises 15 residues.

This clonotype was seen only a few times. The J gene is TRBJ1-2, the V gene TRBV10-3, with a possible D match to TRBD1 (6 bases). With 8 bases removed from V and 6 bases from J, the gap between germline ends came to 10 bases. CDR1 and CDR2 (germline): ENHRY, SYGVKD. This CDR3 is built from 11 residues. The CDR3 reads CAIQGYHGYTF. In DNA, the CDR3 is TGTGCCATCCAGGGGTACCATGGCTACACCTTC.

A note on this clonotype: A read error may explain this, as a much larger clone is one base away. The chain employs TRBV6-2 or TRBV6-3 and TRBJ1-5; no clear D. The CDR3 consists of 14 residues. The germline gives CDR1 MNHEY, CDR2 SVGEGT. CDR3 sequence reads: CAISYAGYNQPQHF. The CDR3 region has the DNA TGTGCCATCAGTTACGCGGGGTATAATCAGCCCCAGCATTTT.

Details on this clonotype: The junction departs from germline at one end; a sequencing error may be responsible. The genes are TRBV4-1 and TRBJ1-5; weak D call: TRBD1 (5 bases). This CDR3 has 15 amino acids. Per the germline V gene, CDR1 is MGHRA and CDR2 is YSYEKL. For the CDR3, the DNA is TGCGCCAGCGGCCAAGTTCAGGGAAGCAATCAGCCCCAGCATTTT. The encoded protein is CASGQVQGSNQPQHF.

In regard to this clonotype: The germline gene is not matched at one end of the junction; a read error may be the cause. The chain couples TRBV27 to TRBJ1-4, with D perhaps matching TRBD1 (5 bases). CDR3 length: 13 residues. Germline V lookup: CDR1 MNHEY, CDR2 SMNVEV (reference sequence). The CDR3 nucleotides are TGTGCCGGCAGTTTAGCAGGGATTGAAAAACTGTTTTTT. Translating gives CAGSLAGIEKLFF.

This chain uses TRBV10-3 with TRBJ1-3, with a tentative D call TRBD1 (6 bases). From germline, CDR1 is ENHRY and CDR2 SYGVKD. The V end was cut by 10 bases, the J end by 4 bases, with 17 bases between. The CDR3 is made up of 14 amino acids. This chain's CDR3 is CATVKQGLGNTIYF. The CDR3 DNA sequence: TGTGCCACCGTTAAACAGGGTTTGGGAAACACCATATATTTT.